This T cell receptor (beta chain) emerged from a study of shared clonotypes between healthy human individuals. Across the study: The people who gave samples were a couple of women and a few men aged 18 to 49. Each donor contributed plates that comprised three CD4 naive, three CD4 memory, two CD8 naive and one CD8 memory.

Each of the donors was a healthy adult who was HIV-negative and had not had a recent acute infection or vaccination. The CDR3 is 15 amino acids. Germline V lookup: CDR1 ENHRY, CDR2 SYGVKD. V was clipped by 2 bases and J by 3 bases; unmatched bases: 4. Investigators spread the genomic DNA of each subset evenly over several immunoSEQ plates. Here immunoSEQ multiplex PCR was the method, and the copy in TCRdb shows in-frame clones only, minus some. The sample has some 2 million clones; about 95% are singletons. The chain links TRBV10-3 to TRBJ1-5, with 7 bases fitting TRBD1. The source material was naive CD4+ T cells sorted from blood. Subset given: CD45RA+ positively selected. This sequence originates from a man younger than 35 in good health. In DNA form, the CDR3 reads TGTGCCATCAGTGAGAGGACAGGACCCAATCAGCCCCAGCATTTT. This encodes CAISERTGPNQPQHF.